A single T cell receptor (beta chain) is shown here with its context. The antigen this receptor binds is unknown. Germline and junction disagree at one end, which may indicate a read error. This sample was included in a study of tumor-infiltrating lymphocytes in oesophageal squamous cell carcinoma (dated by TCRdb to about 2016). Spanning cysteine to phenylalanine, the CDR3 consists of 15 amino acids. Of the read, only the CDR3 DNA is kept; its 45 bases are in frame from base 1. The germline V gene yields MNHNS for CDR1 and SASEGT for CDR2. The protocol used for the library was PCR. The sequencing machine was an Illumina HiSeq 1500. TCRdb reanalyzed the raw reads on its own, using fastp at Q25 for trimming and MiXCR for clone calling, and kept in-frame beta chains. When rows share a CDR3 protein, they turn into one entry using the most common DNA and genes. Present in this sample are approximately 11,000 distinct CDR3 sequences, around 53% of which were seen just once. Together, the top ten hold under 20% of the sample.

The rearrangement joined TRBV6-1 to TRBJ2-3, and possibly TRBD1, on 6 matching bases. The sequenced material came from esophageal tumor tissue. The clonotype comes from a female donor with esophageal squamous cell carcinoma. At the DNA level, the sequence is TGTGCCACCAGTGCCCCCCAGGGGCACACAGATACGCAGTATTTT. Translated, it gives CATSAPQGHTDTQYF.